Following are 4 T cell receptor beta chains from one sample sequenced in a study of T-cell reconstitution after alpha-beta-depleted transplantation in children. As it was prepared, the TCRbeta library received unique molecular identifiers. TCRdb re-called the PCR reads through MiXCR, storing one row per CDR3 protein. Altogether about 610,000 distinct CDR3 sequences are present, about 10% being singletons, with the ten largest covering less than 5%. Here the sequenced sample was PBMCs from the stem cell graft donor, taken from the stem cell graft. These receptors all come from a human donor who donated a stem cell graft to a child with acute myeloid leukemia.

At least ten counts were recorded for this clonotype. J is TRBJ2-1 and V is TRBV25-1, with TRBD2 as a possible D gene (6 bases). This CDR3 comprises 14 residues. The germline V gene has CDR1 MGHDK and CDR2 SYGVNS. Trimming left V 6 bases short and J 5 bases short, with 14 bases between. CDR3 in DNA: TGTGCCAGCAGCCATAAAGGAGGGAACAATGAGCAGTTCTTC. Protein sequence: CASSHKGGNNEQFF.

This clonotype was observed many times. This chain links TRBV5-1 with TRBJ2-6, with D perhaps being TRBD1 or TRBD2 (7 bases each). V lost 4 bases, J lost 3 bases, and 20 bases lay in between. Germline values: CDR1 SGHRS, CDR2 YFSETQ. This CDR3 has 18 amino acids. The CDR3 here is CASSGGLDRAVGANVLTF. In nucleotides, the CDR3 is TGCGCCAGCAGCGGAGGACTAGACAGGGCGGTTGGGGCCAACGTCCTGACTTTC.

This clonotype showed up many times. A much larger clone sits a single nucleotide away, making a read error possible. The chain is built from TRBV6-2 or TRBV6-3 and TRBJ2-2; D is ambiguous. CDR3 size: 11 residues. V was clipped by 2 bases and J by 7 bases, with 2 bases between them. Germline assignment: CDR1 MNHEY and CDR2 SVGEGT. CDR3 DNA: TGTGCCAGCAGTTACATCGGGGAGCTGTTTTTT. Its protein product is CASSYIGELFF.

The rearrangement links TRBV29-1 to TRBJ2-7, with D possibly TRBD1 on 6 matching bases. The CDR3 loop spans 15 amino acids. Germline values: CDR1 SQVTM, CDR2 ANQGSEA. V was pared by 1 base and J by 0 bases, with 13 bases between. The CDR3 sequence: CSVEVQGPSSYEQYF. The CDR3 nucleotides are TGCAGCGTTGAAGTCCAGGGGCCTTCCTCCTACGAGCAGTACTTC.